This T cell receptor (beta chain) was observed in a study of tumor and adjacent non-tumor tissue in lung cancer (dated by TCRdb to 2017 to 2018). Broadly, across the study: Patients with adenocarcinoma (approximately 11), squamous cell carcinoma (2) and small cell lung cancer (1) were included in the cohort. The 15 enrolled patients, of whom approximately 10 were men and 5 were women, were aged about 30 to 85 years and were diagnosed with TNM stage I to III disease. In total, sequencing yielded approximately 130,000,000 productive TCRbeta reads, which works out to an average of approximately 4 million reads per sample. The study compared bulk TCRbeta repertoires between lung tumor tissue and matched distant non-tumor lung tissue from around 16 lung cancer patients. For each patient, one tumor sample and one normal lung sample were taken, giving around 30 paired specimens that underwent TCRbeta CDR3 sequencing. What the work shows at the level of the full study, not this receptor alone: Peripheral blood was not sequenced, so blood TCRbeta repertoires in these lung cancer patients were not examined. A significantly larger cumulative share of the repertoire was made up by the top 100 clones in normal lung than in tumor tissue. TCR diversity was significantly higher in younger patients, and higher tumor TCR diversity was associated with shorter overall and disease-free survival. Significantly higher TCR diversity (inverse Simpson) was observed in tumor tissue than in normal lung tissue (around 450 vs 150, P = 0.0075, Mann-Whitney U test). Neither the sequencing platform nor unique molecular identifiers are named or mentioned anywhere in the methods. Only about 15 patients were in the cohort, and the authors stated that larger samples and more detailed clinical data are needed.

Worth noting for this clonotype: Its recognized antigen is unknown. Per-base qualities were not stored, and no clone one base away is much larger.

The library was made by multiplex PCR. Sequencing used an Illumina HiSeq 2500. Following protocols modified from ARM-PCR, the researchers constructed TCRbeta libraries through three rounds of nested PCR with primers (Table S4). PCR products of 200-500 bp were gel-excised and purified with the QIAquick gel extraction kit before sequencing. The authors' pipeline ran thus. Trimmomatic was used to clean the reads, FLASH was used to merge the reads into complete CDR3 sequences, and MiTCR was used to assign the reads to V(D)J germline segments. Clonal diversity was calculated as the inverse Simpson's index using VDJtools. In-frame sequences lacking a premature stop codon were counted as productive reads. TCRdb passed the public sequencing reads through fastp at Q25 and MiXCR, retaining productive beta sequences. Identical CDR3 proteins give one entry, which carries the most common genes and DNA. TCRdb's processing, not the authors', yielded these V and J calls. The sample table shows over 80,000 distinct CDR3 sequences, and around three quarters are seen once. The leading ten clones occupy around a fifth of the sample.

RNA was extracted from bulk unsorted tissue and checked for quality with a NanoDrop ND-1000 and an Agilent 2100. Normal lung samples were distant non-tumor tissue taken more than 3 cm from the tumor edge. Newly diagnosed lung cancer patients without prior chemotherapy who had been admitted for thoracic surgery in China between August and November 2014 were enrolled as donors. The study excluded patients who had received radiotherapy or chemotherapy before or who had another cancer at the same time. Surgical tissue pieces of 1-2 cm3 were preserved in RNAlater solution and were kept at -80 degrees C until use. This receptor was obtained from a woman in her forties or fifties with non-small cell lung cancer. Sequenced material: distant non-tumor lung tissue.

The CDR3 sequence is CASNLTGDSNQPQHF. The DNA sequence is as follows: TGTGCCAGCAACCTGACAGGGGATAGCAATCAGCCCCAGCATTTT. The rearrangement combines TRBV6-1 with TRBJ1-5; the central 8 bases match TRBD1. CDR1 and CDR2, per the germline V gene, are MNHNS and SASEGT. Here V drops 7 bases and J drops 0 bases, and the junction holds 5 bases not matched to any gene. The CDR3 goes from the cysteine to the phenylalanine over 15 residues. The only DNA kept is the CDR3, 45 bases in frame from the first base.